These 11 T cell receptor beta chains were all obtained from the same sample, sequenced in a study of shared clonotypes between healthy human individuals. Produced via immunoSEQ multiplex PCR; TCRdb's table is partial and in-frame only. The data hold millions of clones, with about 95% observed a single time. The sequencing sample was made of naive CD4+ T cells sorted from blood. Subset in this sample: CD45RA+ positively selected. These receptor sequences come from a man aged 18-30 years in good health.

This clone was seen more than once but under ten times. This chain joins TRBV5-5 and TRBJ2-4; D unclear. The CDR3 runs 14 residues. In germline, CDR1 is SGHKS, CDR2 YYEKEE (reference sequence). V lost 1 base to trimming and J lost 0 bases, with 5 bases between them. The CDR3 is CASSLYLAKNIQYF. CDR3 nucleotide sequence: TGTGCCAGCAGCTTGTACCTAGCCAAAAACATTCAGTACTTC.

V is TRBV7-9 and J is TRBJ2-7; TRBD1 aligns across 11 bases. CDR3 length equals 16 residues. The germline CDR1 and CDR2 sequences are SEHNR and FQNEAQ (reference sequence). J was trimmed by 2 bases and V by 1 base; bases with no gene match: 4. The CDR3 protein is CASSLGRGQGAYEQYF. The CDR3 nucleotides read TGTGCCAGCAGCTTAGGCCGGGGACAGGGGGCCTACGAGCAGTACTTC.

The rearrangement joins TRBV10-3 to TRBJ2-1; 7 nucleotides match TRBD2. J gave up 1 base and V 4 bases, and 7 bases lay outside the gene matches. The CDR3 runs 16 residues. CDR1 and CDR2 (germline): ENHRY, SYGVKD. Here the CDR3 reads CAISVGGRGSYNEQFF. The CDR3 nucleotides are TGTGCCATCAGTGTGGGCGGGAGAGGTTCCTACAATGAGCAGTTCTTC.

This chain's CDR3 is CASSLGGRTGYTF. The DNA of the CDR3 is TGCGCCAGCAGCTTGGGAGGCAGGACTGGCTACACCTTC. V and J are TRBV5-1 and TRBJ1-2; D unresolved. V lost 0 bases, J lost 7 bases, and 10 bases lay in between. This CDR3 spans 13 amino acids. Germline V lookup: CDR1 SGHRS, CDR2 YFSETQ.

The chain joins TRBV6-6 to TRBJ2-2; tentatively, D is TRBD2 (6 bases). With 6 bases removed from V and 1 base from J, the gap between germline ends came to 12 bases. Germline V CDR1 and CDR2: MNHNY, SVGAGI (reference sequence). CDR3 length equals 15 residues. The CDR3 spells CASRQGLQNTGELFF. CDR3 bases: TGTGCCAGCAGGCAGGGACTTCAGAACACCGGGGAGCTGTTTTTT.

This chain joins TRBV18 and TRBJ1-1; D is possibly TRBD1 (5 bases). The V end was cut by 5 bases, the J end by 0 bases, with 13 bases between. The germline V gene encodes CDR1 KGHSH and CDR2 LQKENI. The CDR3 runs 15 residues. The CDR3, as DNA: TGTGCCAGCTCAACGATTGAGGGGCTGAACACTGAAGCTTTCTTT. As protein: CASSTIEGLNTEAFF.

The chain has TRBV7-9 and TRBJ2-1; D unresolved. V lost 2 bases to trimming and J lost 8 bases, with 10 bases between them. The length of the CDR3 is 13 residues. Germline V CDR1 and CDR2: SEHNR, FQNEAQ (reference sequence). The CDR3 spells CASSLSRIDEQFF. CDR3 nucleotides: TGTGCCAGCAGCTTATCTAGGATTGATGAGCAGTTCTTC.

V usage is TRBV10-3 and J usage is TRBJ2-2; 7 bases line up with TRBD1. This CDR3 has 16 amino acids. V was clipped by 4 bases and J by 0 bases; unmatched bases: 5. From germline, CDR1 is ENHRY and CDR2 SYGVKD. CDR3 sequence reads: CAISADRTANTGELFF. The CDR3, as DNA: TGTGCCATCAGTGCGGACAGGACCGCGAACACCGGGGAGCTGTTTTTT.

The chain carries TRBV7-8 and TRBJ2-5; D perhaps matches TRBD2 (6 bases). The CDR3 runs 14 residues. V was clipped by 3 bases and J by 5 bases, with 13 bases between them. Germline V lookup: CDR1 SGHVS, CDR2 FQNEAQ. The CDR3 reads CASSFGEGRETQYF. The CDR3 region has the DNA TGTGCCAGCAGCTTCGGCGAGGGGAGGGAGACCCAGTACTTC.

V is TRBV5-6 and J is TRBJ1-1, with unresolved D. V gave up 4 bases and J gave up 0 bases, with 16 bases separating them. Germline assignment: CDR1 SGHDT and CDR2 YYEEEE. This CDR3 comprises 16 residues. CDR3 protein: CASSPLDAGLNTEAFF. The CDR3 nucleotides read TGTGCCAGCAGCCCCCTGGATGCGGGGTTGAACACTGAAGCTTTCTTT.

The chain employs TRBV15 and TRBJ2-1; D is possibly TRBD1 (5 bases). Between the trimmed V and J ends, which lost 0 bases and 8 bases, there was a span of 14 bases. Looked up from germline, CDR1 is LNHNV and CDR2 is YYDKDF (reference sequence). The CDR3 extends over 15 amino acids. The CDR3 protein is CATSRDRTWGYEQFF. CDR3 nucleotide sequence: TGTGCCACCAGCAGAGATCGGACATGGGGCTATGAGCAGTTCTTC.